This TCR beta chain was sequenced for a study of T cell repertoires in cytomegalovirus infection. Looking at the study overall: Recently described HLA-C-restricted plus well-studied HLA-B-restricted CMV epitopes were used. TCR beta signatures that were public indicated CMV infection and matching HLA type.

Remarks on this clonotype: Its antigen remains unknown. A single base separates this from a much larger clone, so it may be a read error.

TCRdb redid the calling of the reads with MiXCR, one entry per CDR3 protein. The table lists 50,000 or so distinct CDR3 sequences, around 21% of them singletons. The V end lost 5 bases, the J end lost 1 base, and 15 bases lay between the germline ends. Per germline, CDR1 MNHEY and CDR2 SVGEGT. The CDR3 extends over 16 amino acids. Source: CD8+ T cells from cultured PBMCs, taken from culture after CMV antigen stimulation. V and J are TRBV6-2 or TRBV6-3 and TRBJ2-1, with D perhaps TRBD1 (5 bases). The TCR originated in a human donor in good health (CMV status not recorded). Some clones in this sample may be carry-over from other donors' samples. The chain's CDR3 is CASSETPPGSYNEQFF. The CDR3 nucleotides read TGTGCCAGCAGTGAGACCCCACCAGGGTCCTACAATGAGCAGTTCTTC.